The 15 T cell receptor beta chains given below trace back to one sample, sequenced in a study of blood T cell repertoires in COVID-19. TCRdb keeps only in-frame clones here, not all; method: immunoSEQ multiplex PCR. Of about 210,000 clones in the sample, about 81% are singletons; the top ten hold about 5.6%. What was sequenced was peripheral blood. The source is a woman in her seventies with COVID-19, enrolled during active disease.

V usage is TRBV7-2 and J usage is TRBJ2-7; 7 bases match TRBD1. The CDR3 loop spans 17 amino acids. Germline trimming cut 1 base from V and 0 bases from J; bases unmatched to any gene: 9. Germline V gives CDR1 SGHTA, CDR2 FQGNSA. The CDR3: CASSLVPVQGVSYEQYF. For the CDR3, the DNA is TGTGCCAGCAGCTTAGTTCCGGTTCAGGGGGTCTCCTACGAGCAGTACTTC. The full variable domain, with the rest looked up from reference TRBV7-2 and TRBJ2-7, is GAGVSQSPSNKVTEKGKDVELRCDPISGHTALYWYRQSLGQGLEFLIYFQGNSAPDKSGLPSDRFSAERTGGSVSTLTIQRTQQEDSAVYLCASSLVPVQGVSYEQYFGPGTRLTVT.

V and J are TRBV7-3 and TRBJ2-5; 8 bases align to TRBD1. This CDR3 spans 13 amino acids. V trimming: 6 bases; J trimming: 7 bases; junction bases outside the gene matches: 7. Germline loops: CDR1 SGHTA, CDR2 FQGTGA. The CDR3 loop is CASSSDRVATQYF. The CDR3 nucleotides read TGTGCCAGCAGTTCGGACAGGGTTGCGACCCAGTACTTC.

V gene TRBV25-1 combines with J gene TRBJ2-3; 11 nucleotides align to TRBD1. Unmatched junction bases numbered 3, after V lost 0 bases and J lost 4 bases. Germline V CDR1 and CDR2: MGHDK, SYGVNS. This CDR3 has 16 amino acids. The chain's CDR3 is CASSEYRGQGADTQYF. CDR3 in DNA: TGTGCCAGCAGTGAATATAGGGGACAGGGGGCAGATACGCAGTATTTT.

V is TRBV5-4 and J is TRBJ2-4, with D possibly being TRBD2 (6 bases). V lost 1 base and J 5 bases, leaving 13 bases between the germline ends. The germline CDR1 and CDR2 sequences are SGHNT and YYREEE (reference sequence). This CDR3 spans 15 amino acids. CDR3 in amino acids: CASSLSRESENIQYF. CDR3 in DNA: TGTGCCAGCAGCTTGTCCCGGGAGTCTGAAAACATTCAGTACTTC.

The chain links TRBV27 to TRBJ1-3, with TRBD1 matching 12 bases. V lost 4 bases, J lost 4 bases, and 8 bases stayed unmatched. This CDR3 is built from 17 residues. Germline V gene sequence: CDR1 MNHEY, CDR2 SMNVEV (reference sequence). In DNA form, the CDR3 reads TGTGCCAGCAGTTCCGGGACAGGGGGCGCGCAAGGAAACACCATATATTTT. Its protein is CASSSGTGGAQGNTIYF.

In nucleotides, the CDR3 is TGTGCCAGTATTCCGGGACAGGGCGCCGGTGGCTACACCTTC. Its protein is CASIPGQGAGGYTF. The chain links TRBV19 to TRBJ1-2, with 9 bases matching TRBD1. J was trimmed by 7 bases and V by 7 bases; bases with no gene match: 10. Germline V CDR1 and CDR2: LNHDA, SQIVND (reference sequence). The CDR3 length is 14 residues. The entire variable domain, with the rest obtained from reference TRBV19 and TRBJ1-2, is as follows: DGGITQSPKYLFRKEGQNVTLSCEQNLNHDAMYWYRQDPGQGLRLIYYSQIVNDFQKGDIAEGYSVSREKKESFPLTVTSAQKNPTAFYLCASIPGQGAGGYTFGSGTRLTVV.

The CDR3 region is CASSKAVLVLALNEQFF. In DNA, the CDR3 is TGTGCCAGCAGCAAAGCCGTTCTAGTACTGGCCCTCAATGAGCAGTTCTTC. The rearrangement links TRBV21-1 to TRBJ2-1; the table's D call TRBD2 went unverified against the DNA. TRBV21-1 is annotated as a pseudogene. The CDR3 loop spans 17 amino acids.

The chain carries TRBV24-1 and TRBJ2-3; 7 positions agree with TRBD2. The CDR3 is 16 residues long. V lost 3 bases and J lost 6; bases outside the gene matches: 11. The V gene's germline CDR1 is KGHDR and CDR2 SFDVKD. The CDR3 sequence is CATSDVTSEMIDTQYF. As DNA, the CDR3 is TGTGCCACCAGTGATGTAACTAGCGAGATGATCGATACGCAGTATTTT.

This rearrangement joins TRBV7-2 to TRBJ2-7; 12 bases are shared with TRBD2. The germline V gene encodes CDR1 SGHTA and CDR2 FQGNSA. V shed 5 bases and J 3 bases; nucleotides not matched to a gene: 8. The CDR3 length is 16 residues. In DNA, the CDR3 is TGTGCCAGCAGCCTAGGGGGGACTAGCGGGTTCTACGAGCAGTACTTC. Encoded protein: CASSLGGTSGFYEQYF.

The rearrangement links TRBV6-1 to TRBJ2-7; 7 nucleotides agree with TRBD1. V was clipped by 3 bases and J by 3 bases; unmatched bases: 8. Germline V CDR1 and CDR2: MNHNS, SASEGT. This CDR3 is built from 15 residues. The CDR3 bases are TGTGCCAGCAGTGAGGAGGCAGGGGGTAGCTACGAGCAGTACTTC. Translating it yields CASSEEAGGSYEQYF.

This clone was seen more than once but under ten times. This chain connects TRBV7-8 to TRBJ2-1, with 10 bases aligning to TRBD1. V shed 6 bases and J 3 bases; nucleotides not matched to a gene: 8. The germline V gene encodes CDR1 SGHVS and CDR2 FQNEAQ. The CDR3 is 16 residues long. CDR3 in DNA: TGTGCCAGCAGACCTAGACAGGGGGCAGGCTACAATGAGCAGTTCTTC. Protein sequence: CASRPRQGAGYNEQFF.

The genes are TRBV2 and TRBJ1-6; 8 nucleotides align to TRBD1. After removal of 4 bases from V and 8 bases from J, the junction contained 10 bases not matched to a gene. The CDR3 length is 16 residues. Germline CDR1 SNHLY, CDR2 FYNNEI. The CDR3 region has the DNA TGTGCCAGCAGTGGATCCAGGGGGCCTGGGGATTCACCCCTCCACTTT. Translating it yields CASSGSRGPGDSPLHF.

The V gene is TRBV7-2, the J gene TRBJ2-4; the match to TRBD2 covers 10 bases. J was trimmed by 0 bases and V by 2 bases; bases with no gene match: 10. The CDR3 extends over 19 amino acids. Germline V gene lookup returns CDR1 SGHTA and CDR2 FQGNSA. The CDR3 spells CASSLFGTSADLAKNIQYF. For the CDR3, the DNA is TGTGCCAGCAGCTTATTTGGGACTAGCGCCGATTTAGCCAAAAACATTCAGTACTTC.

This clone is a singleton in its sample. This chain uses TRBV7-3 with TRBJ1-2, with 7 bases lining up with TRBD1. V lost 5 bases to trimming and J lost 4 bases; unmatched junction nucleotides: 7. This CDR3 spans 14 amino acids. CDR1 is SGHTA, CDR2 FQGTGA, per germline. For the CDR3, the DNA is TGTGCCAGCAGCCCGGGACAGATCCCCTATGGCTACACCTTC. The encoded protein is CASSPGQIPYGYTF.

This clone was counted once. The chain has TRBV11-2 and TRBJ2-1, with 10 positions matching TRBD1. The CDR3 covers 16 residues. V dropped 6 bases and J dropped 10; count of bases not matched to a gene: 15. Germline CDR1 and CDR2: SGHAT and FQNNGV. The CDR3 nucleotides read TGTGCCAGCAGTCGGACAGGGGGAACGAATATCGTGGAGCAGTTCTTC. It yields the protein CASSRTGGTNIVEQFF. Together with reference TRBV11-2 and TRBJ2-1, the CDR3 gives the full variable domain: EAGVAQSPRYKIIEKRQSVAFWCNPISGHATLYWYQQILGQGPKLLIQFQNNGVVDDSQLPKDRFSAERLKGVDSTLKIQPAKLEDSAVYLCASSRTGGTNIVEQFFGPGTRLTVL.